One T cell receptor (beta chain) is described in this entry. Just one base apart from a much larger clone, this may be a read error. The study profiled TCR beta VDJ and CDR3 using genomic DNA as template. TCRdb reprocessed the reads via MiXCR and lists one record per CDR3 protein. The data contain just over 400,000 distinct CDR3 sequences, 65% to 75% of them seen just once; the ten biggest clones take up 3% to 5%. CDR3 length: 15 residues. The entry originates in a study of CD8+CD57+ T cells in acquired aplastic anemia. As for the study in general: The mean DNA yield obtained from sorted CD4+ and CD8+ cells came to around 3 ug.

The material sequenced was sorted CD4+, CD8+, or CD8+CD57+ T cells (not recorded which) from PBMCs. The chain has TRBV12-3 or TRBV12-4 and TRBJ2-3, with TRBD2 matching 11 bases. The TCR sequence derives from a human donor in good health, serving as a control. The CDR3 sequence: CAGSLSGGAKDTQYF. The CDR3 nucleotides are TGTGCCGGCAGTCTTAGCGGGGGGGCCAAAGATACGCAGTATTTT.